The entry below describes one TCR beta chain. What it binds is unknown. For TCR beta libraries, roughly 2 micrograms of genomic DNA were obtained from cryopreserved PBMCs. Assay: immunoSEQ multiplex PCR; the TCRdb copy retains only in-frame clones and omits some. The repertoire consists of 110,000 to 150,000 clones, with 76% occurring once and the leading ten covering 4.5% to 6%. This record comes from a study of cytotoxic CD8 clonotypes in ibrutinib-treated CLL. Study findings and constraints: Clonality rose at ibrutinib response, held steady in sustained remission, and fell toward baseline at progression.

The CDR3 spans 15 residues. Germline V gives CDR1 LNHDA, CDR2 SQIVND (reference sequence). After removal of 6 bases from V and 2 bases from J, the junction contained 7 bases not matched to a gene. The sequencing used PBMCs, collected after 24 months of ibrutinib treatment. The sequence came from a human donor with chronic lymphocytic leukemia. The J gene is TRBJ1-5, the V gene TRBV19, with 7 bases lining up with TRBD1. CDR3 protein: CASRQGQVGNQPQHF. CDR3 bases: TGTGCCAGTAGACAAGGACAGGTGGGCAATCAGCCCCAGCATTTT.